The T cell receptor beta chain described here comes from a study of graft-versus-host responses after intestinal transplantation. On the study more broadly: Recipients uniformly received anti-thymocyte globulin induction, followed by tacrolimus and steroids for roughly 3 years.

CDR1 is MNHEY and CDR2 is SVGAGI in the germline V gene. Losses at the gene ends were 6 bases for V and 0 bases for J; bases not matched to a gene: 5. The CDR3 spans 15 residues. Irradiated, violet-dye-labeled stimulators (roughly 200,000) were plated alongside roughly 200,000 CFSE-labeled responders. The data were produced by immunoSEQ multiplex PCR, yet TCRdb's version contains in-frame clones alone and is incomplete. There are approximately 15,000 clones in the sample; 33% occur only once, and roughly 3.7% lies in the top ten. The clonotype was recovered from a human patient who received an intestinal transplant. The input for sequencing was alloreactive CD4+ T cells from a mixed lymphocyte reaction culture, taken before intestinal transplant. Subset given: CFSE-low proliferating T cells sorted from approximately six-day pre-transplant mixed lymphocyte reaction (GvH or HvG direction). V gene TRBV6-5 combines with J gene TRBJ2-7; 10 positions agree with TRBD1. The CDR3 loop is CASSAGTGASYEQYF. In nucleotides, the CDR3 is TGTGCCAGCAGCGCCGGGACAGGGGCCTCCTACGAGCAGTACTTC.